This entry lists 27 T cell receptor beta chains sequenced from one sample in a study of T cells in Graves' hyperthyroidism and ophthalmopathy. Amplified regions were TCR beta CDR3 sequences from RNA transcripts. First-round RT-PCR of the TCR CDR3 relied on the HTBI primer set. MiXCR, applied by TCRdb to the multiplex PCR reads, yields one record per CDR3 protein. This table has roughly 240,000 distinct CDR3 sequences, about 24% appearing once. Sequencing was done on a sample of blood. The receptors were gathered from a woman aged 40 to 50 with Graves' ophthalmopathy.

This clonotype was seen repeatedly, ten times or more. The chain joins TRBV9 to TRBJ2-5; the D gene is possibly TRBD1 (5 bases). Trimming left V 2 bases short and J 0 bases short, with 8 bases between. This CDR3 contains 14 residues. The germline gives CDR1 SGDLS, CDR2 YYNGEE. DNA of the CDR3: TGTGCCAGCAGCGTTGGGGCCCACCAAGAGACCCAGTACTTC. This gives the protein CASSVGAHQETQYF.

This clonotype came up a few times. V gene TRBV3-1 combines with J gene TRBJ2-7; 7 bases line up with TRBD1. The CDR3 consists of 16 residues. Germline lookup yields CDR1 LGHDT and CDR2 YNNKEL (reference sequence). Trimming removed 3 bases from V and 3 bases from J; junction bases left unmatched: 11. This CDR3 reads CASSHSHTGEYYEQYF. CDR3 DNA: TGTGCCAGCAGCCATTCCCATACAGGGGAGTACTACGAGCAGTACTTC.

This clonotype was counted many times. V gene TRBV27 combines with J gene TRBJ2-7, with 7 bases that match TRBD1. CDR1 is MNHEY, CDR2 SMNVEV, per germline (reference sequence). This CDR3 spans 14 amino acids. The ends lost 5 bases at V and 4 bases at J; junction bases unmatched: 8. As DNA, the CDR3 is TGTGCCAGCAGTACCCGGGACAGAATATACGAGCAGTACTTC. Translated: CASSTRDRIYEQYF.

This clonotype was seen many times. CDR3 sequence reads: CASSFETSGDQETQYF. As DNA, the CDR3 is TGTGCCAGCAGTTTTGAAACTAGCGGGGACCAAGAGACCCAGTACTTC. The V and J genes are TRBV28 and TRBJ2-5; TRBD2 agrees at 10 bases. V lost 3 bases to trimming and J lost 0 bases; unmatched junction nucleotides: 4. Germline loops: CDR1 MDHEN, CDR2 SYDVKM. There are 16 residues in the CDR3.

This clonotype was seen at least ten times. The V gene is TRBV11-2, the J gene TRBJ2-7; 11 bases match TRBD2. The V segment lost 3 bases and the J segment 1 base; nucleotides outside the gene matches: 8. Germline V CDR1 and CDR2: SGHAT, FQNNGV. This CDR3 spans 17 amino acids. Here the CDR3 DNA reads TGTGCCAGCAGCTTTAATCCGGGACTAGCGGAGTCCTACGAGCAGTACTTC. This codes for CASSFNPGLAESYEQYF.

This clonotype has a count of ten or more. The CDR3 sequence: CASSHSNTGELFF. CDR3 nucleotides: TGTGCCAGCAGTCATTCGAACACCGGGGAGCTGTTTTTT. The gene calls are TRBV6-5 and TRBJ2-2; D not resolved. Germline V lookup: CDR1 MNHEY, CDR2 SVGAGI. Trimming took off 5 bases at V and 0 bases at J, with 4 bases between the two ends. This CDR3 region has 13 residues.

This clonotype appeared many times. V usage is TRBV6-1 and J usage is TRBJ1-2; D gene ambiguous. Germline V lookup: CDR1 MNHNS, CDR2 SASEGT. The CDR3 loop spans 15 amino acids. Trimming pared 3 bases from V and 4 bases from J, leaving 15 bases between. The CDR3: CASSEYGPGVYGYTF. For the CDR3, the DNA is TGTGCCAGCAGTGAGTACGGGCCAGGCGTCTATGGCTACACCTTC.

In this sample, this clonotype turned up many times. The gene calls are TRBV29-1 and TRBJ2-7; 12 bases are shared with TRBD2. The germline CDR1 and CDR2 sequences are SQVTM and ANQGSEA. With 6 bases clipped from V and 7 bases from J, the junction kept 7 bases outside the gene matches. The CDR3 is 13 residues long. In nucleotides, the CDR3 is TGCAGCGTGAGGACTAGCGGGGACGCTGAGCAGTACTTC. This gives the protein CSVRTSGDAEQYF.

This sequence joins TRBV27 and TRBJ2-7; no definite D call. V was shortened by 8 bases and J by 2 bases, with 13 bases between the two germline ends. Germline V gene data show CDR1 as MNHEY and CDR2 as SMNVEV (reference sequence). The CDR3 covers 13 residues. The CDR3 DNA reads TGTGCCAGCGTGGGAACAATTCCCTACGAGCAGTACTTC. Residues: CASVGTIPYEQYF.

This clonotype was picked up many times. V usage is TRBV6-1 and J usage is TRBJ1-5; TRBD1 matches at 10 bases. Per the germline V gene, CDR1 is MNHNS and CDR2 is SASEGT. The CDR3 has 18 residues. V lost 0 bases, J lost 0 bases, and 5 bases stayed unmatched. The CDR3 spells CASSEAGQGFNSNQPQHF. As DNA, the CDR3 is TGTGCCAGCAGTGAAGCGGGACAGGGGTTCAATAGCAATCAGCCCCAGCATTTT.

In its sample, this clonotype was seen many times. CDR3 loop: CASSLVFGQGVYEQYF. The CDR3 bases are TGTGCCAGCAGCTTAGTCTTCGGACAAGGAGTCTACGAGCAGTACTTC. The chain links TRBV11-2 to TRBJ2-7; perhaps TRBD1 as D (5 bases). CDR3 size: 16 residues. V lost 1 base and J 3 bases, leaving 16 bases between the germline ends. The germline CDR1 and CDR2 sequences are SGHAT and FQNNGV.

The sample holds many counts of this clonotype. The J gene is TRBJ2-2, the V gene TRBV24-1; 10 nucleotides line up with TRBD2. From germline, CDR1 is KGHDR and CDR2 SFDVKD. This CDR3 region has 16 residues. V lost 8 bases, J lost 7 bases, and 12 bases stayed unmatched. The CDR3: CATMRKAGGPVGELFF. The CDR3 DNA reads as TGTGCCACCATGCGAAAAGCGGGAGGGCCGGTCGGGGAGCTGTTTTTT.

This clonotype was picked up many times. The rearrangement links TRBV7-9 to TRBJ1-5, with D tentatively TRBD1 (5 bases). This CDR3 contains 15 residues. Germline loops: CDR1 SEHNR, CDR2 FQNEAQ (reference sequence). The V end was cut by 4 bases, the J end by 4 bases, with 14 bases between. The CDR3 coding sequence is TGTGCCAGCAGCTCCGGGACGGAACCTAATCAGCCCCAGCATTTT. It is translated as CASSSGTEPNQPQHF.

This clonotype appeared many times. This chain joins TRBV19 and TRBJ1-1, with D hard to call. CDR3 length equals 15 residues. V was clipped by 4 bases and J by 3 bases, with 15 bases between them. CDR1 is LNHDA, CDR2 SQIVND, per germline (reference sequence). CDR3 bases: TGTGCCAGTAGTACGCTCGGACGGCTTTACACTGAAGCTTTCTTT. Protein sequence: CASSTLGRLYTEAFF.

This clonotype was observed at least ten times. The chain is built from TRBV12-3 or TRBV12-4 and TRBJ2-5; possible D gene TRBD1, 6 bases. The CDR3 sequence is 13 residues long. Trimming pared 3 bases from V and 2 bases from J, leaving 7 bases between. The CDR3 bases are TGTGCCAGCAGTTTGGACAGACAAGAGACCCAGTACTTC. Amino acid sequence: CASSLDRQETQYF.

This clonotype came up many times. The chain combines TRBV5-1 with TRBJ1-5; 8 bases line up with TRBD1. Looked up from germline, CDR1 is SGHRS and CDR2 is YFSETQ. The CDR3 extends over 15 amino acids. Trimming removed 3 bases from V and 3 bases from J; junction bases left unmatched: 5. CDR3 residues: CASSWTGSDNQPQHF. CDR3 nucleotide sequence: TGCGCCAGCAGCTGGACAGGGTCCGACAATCAGCCCCAGCATTTT.

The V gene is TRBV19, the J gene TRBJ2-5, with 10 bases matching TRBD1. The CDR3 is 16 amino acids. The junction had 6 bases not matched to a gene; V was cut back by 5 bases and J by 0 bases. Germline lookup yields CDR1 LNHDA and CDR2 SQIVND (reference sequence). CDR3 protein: CASSSRQGAYQETQYF. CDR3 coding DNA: TGTGCCAGTAGTTCACGACAGGGGGCGTACCAAGAGACCCAGTACTTC.

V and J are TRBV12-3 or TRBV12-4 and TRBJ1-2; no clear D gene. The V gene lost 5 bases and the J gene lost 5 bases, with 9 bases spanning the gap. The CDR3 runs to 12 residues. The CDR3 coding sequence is TGTGCCAGCAGTACCGACACGTATGGCTACACCTTC. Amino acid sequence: CASSTDTYGYTF.

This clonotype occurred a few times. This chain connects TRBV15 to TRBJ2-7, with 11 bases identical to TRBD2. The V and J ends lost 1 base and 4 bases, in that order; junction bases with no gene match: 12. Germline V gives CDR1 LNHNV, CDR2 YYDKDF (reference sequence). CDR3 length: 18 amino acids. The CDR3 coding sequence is TGTGCCACCAGCAGAGTGTTGGTAGCGGGAGGGGACCGGTACGAGCAGTACTTC. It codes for CATSRVLVAGGDRYEQYF.

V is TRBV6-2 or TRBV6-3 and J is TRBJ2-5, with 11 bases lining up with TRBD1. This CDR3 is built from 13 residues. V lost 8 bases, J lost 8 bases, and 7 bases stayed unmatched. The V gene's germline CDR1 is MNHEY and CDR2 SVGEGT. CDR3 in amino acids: CASLGQGATTQYF. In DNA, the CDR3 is TGTGCCAGCCTTGGACAGGGGGCTACCACCCAGTACTTC.

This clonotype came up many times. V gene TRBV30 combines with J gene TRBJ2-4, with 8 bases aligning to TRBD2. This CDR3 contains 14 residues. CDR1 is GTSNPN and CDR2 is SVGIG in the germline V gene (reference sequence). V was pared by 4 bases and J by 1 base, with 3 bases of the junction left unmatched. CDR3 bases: TGTGCCTGGACGCGGGGGGCGGCCAAAAACATTCAGTACTTC. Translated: CAWTRGAAKNIQYF.

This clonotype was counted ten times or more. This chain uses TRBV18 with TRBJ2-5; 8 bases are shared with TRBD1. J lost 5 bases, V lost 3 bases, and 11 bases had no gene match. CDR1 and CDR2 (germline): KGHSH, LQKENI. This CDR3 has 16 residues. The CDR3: CASSPGNQGAGETQYF. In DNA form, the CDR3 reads TGTGCCAGCTCACCGGGGAACCAGGGGGCCGGGGAGACCCAGTACTTC.

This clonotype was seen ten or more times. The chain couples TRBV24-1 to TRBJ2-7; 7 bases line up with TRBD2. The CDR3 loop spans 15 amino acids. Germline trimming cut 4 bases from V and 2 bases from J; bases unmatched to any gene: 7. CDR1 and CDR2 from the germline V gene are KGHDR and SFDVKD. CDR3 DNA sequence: TGTGCCACCAGTGAGTTAGCGGGTCAGGCCTACGAGCAGTACTTC. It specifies CATSELAGQAYEQYF.

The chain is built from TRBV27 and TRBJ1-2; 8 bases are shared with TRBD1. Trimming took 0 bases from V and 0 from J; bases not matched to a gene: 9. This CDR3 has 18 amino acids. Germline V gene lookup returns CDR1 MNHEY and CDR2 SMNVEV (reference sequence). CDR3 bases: TGTGCCAGCAGTTTATCTGTCAGGGGGCCTCTGACTAACTATGGCTACACCTTC. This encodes CASSLSVRGPLTNYGYTF.

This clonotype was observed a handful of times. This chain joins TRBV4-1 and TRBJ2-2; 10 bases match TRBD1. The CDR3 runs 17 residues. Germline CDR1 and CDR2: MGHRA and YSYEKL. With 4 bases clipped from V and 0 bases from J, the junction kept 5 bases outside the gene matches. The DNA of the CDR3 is TGCGCCAGCAGCCGGACAGGGGGACCCGCGAACACCGGGGAGCTGTTTTTT. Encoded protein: CASSRTGGPANTGELFF.

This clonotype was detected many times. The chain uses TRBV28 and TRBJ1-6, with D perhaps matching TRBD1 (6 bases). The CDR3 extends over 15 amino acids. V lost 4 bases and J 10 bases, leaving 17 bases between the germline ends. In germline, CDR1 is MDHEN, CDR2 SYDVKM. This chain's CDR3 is CASSYPTGRYSPLHF. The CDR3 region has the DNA TGTGCCAGCAGTTACCCCACAGGGCGGTACTCACCCCTCCACTTT. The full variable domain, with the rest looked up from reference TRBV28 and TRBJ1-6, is DVKVTQSSRYLVKRTGEKVFLECVQDMDHENMFWYRQDPGLGLRLIYFSYDVKMKEKGDIPEGYSVSREKKERFSLILESASTNQTSMYLCASSYPTGRYSPLHFGNGTRLTVT.

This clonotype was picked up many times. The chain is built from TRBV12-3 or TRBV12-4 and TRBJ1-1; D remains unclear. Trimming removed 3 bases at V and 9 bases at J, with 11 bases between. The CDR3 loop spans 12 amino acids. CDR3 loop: CASSFGTGKAFF. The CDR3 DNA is TGTGCCAGCAGTTTTGGAACGGGGAAAGCTTTCTTT.